The clone carrying this TCR beta chain occurred many times. The data originate from a study of human T cells and chemical hapten exposure. TCRdb called the RACE reads again in MiXCR, with one record for every CDR3 protein. The table has about 70,000 distinct CDR3 sequences, roughly 9.2% seen once; the top ten hold 3% to 3.5%. The sample's time point: patch test 1, 2 weeks after DPC sensitization. Specified treatment: therapeutic diphenylcyclopropenone sensitization with weekly scalp DPC. Trimming shortened V by 1 base and J by 4 bases, and 4 bases separated the two germline ends. The V gene's germline CDR1 is LGHDT and CDR2 YNNKEL (reference sequence). This CDR3 spans 12 amino acids.

The starting material was whole blood, obtained in connection with sensitization to the hapten diphenylcyclopropenone (DPC). The sequence derives from a woman in her thirties or forties with alopecia areata. Some clones in this sample may be carry-over from other donors' samples. The chain recombines TRBV3-1 with TRBJ2-5; D not certain. CDR3 DNA sequence: TGTGCCAGCAGCCAAGTCCCAGAGACCCAGTACTTC. It codes for CASSQVPETQYF.